This T cell receptor (beta chain) was identified during a study of T-cell memory formation after mild COVID-19. About this clonotype: The antigen is undetermined.

Findings of the study overall: Clonal second-wave expansions that peaked on day 37 had unconfirmed SARS-CoV-2 specificity. CD4/CD8 balance held among clones contracting day 15 to 85, and later expanders leaned CD4+. Chiefly within CM and EM were the contracting CD4+ clones; CD8+ ones were within EMRA.

cDNA libraries for TCR alpha and TCR beta, carrying sample barcodes and UMIs, came from 5'RACE with constant-segment primers. TCRdb re-called the 5' RACE reads through MiXCR, storing one row per CDR3 protein. The profile shows around 200,000 distinct CDR3 sequences, roughly 10% of them singletons. This CDR3 comprises 14 residues. Germline loops: CDR1 SGHRS, CDR2 YFSETQ. V dropped 3 bases and J dropped 3 bases, with 13 bases sitting between them. This chain links TRBV5-1 with TRBJ2-7; TRBD2 might be the D (6 bases). Sequencing used PBMCs or a T cell subset sorted from them (not recorded which). This receptor was taken from a man aged 18 to 29 who had mild COVID-19 (a few samples of this study predate the infection). Cell type and time point are not known. In DNA, the CDR3 is TGCGCCAGCAGCTCGCGGGATATCTACTACGAGCAGTACTTC. Residues: CASSSRDIYYEQYF.